The 14 T cell receptor beta chains in this list originate from one sample, sequenced in a study of blood T cell repertoires in COVID-19. This table comes from immunoSEQ multiplex PCR, and its TCRdb copy is limited to in-frame clones, with some not included. Of about 260,000 clones detected, 85% to 95% appear once; the ten largest clones hold 2.5% to 3%. Sequencing was done on a sample of PBMCs or T cells enriched from blood (not recorded which). The receptors stem from a man aged 40-49 years who had been exposed to COVID-19.

This chain uses TRBV9 with TRBJ2-1; possibly TRBD1 for D (5 bases). CDR3 length equals 15 residues. Germline lookup yields CDR1 SGDLS and CDR2 YYNGEE. Trimming pared 0 bases from V and 6 bases from J, leaving 13 bases between. CDR3 nucleotides: TGTGCCAGCAGCGTAGGGTCAGGGTTCGGCAATGAGCAGTTCTTC. It specifies CASSVGSGFGNEQFF.

The chain has TRBV25-1 and TRBJ1-6, with no clear D. Germline CDR1 reads MGHDK; CDR2 reads SYGVNS. With 2 bases removed from V and 16 bases from J, the gap between germline ends came to 12 bases. The CDR3 length is 12 residues. In DNA form, the CDR3 reads TGTGCCAGCAGTGAACTAAAGGGAGTTCTCCACTTT. This gives the protein CASSELKGVLHF.

This chain links TRBV25-1 with TRBJ2-1; 11 positions agree with TRBD2. Germline values: CDR1 MGHDK, CDR2 SYGVNS. CDR3 length: 17 amino acids. Trimming removed 3 bases from V and 7 bases from J; junction bases left unmatched: 11. The DNA for the CDR3 is TGTGCCAGCAGTGACCCACTACTAGCGGGAGTGGAGAATGAGCAGTTCTTC. Translated, it gives CASSDPLLAGVENEQFF.

The chain recombines TRBV9 with TRBJ2-5, with TRBD2 identical over 10 bases. CDR3 size: 17 residues. Germline V gene data show CDR1 as SGDLS and CDR2 as YYNGEE. V gave up 0 bases and J gave up 5 bases; unmatched junction bases: 10. Here the CDR3 reads CASSVDPSGRAGETQYF. In nucleotides, the CDR3 is TGTGCCAGCAGCGTAGACCCGAGCGGGAGGGCCGGGGAGACCCAGTACTTC.

This clone appeared a single time. This chain connects TRBV9 to TRBJ2-1, with a weak D call TRBD2 (5 bases). The CDR3 has 17 amino acids. From germline, CDR1 is SGDLS and CDR2 YYNGEE. Trimming took off 3 bases at V and 0 bases at J, with 16 bases between the two ends. The CDR3 region is CASSATLVPSSYNEQFF. For the CDR3, the DNA is TGTGCCAGCAGCGCGACACTAGTGCCAAGCTCCTACAATGAGCAGTTCTTC.

The chain has TRBV19 and TRBJ2-2; unclear D gene. Germline CDR1 LNHDA, CDR2 SQIVND (reference sequence). V shed 5 bases and J shed 3 bases, with 10 bases lying between them. The CDR3 extends over 14 amino acids. CDR3 residues: CASSVTFYTGELFF. The CDR3 nucleotides read TGTGCCAGTAGTGTGACTTTCTACACCGGGGAGCTGTTTTTT.

The chain carries TRBV27 and TRBJ2-7; perhaps TRBD1 as D (6 bases). The CDR3 covers 14 residues. CDR1 MNHEY and CDR2 SMNVEV come from the germline V gene (reference sequence). Trimming pared 5 bases from V and 3 bases from J, leaving 14 bases between. The CDR3 region has the DNA TGTGCCAGCAGTCTGCGCAGGGGAGTCTACGAGCAGTACTTC. Amino acids: CASSLRRGVYEQYF.

This clone was seen just once. This chain connects TRBV10-3 to TRBJ1-6; TRBD1 aligns across 8 bases. The CDR3 is made up of 14 amino acids. The V segment lost 5 bases and the J segment 11 bases; nucleotides outside the gene matches: 8. Germline CDR1 is ENHRY and CDR2 is SYGVKD. The CDR3 region is CAISKGQEGPPLHF. CDR3 in DNA: TGTGCCATCAGTAAGGGACAGGAGGGACCACCCCTCCACTTT.

The V gene is TRBV2, the J gene TRBJ1-1; unclear D gene. Trimming pared 1 base from V and 0 bases from J, leaving 9 bases between. CDR1 and CDR2 from the germline V gene are SNHLY and FYNNEI. The CDR3 spans 15 residues. CDR3 in amino acids: CASSEEMGVNTEAFF. The CDR3 coding sequence is TGTGCCAGCAGTGAAGAAATGGGAGTGAACACTGAAGCTTTCTTT.

The chain joins TRBV19 to TRBJ2-7, with D unclear. CDR1 is LNHDA, CDR2 SQIVND, per germline (reference sequence). This CDR3 spans 13 amino acids. V lost 5 bases, J lost 2 bases, and 10 bases lay in between. The CDR3 reads CASSGGLTYEQYF. The CDR3 DNA follows: TGTGCCAGTAGTGGCGGCCTTACCTACGAGCAGTACTTC.

The chain couples TRBV19 to TRBJ1-3; a possible D gene is TRBD1 (5 bases). The CDR3 runs 17 residues. Trimming removed 5 bases from V and 0 bases from J, with 17 bases in between. Germline CDR1 and CDR2: LNHDA and SQIVND (reference sequence). The CDR3 loop is CASSYPGTGASGNTIYF. As DNA, the CDR3 is TGTGCCAGTAGTTACCCCGGTACAGGCGCCTCTGGAAACACCATATATTTT.

This chain connects TRBV9 to TRBJ1-6; TRBD1 is a possible D gene (5 bases). Trimming shortened V by 1 base and J by 7 bases, and 15 bases separated the two germline ends. The CDR3 is made up of 16 amino acids. CDR1 is SGDLS, CDR2 YYNGEE, per germline. The CDR3 is CASSVRVTDENSPLHF. The CDR3 nucleotides are TGTGCCAGCAGCGTAAGGGTGACAGACGAAAATTCACCCCTCCACTTT. Supplemented by reference TRBV9 and TRBJ1-6, the full variable domain reads DSGVTQTPKHLITATGQRVTLRCSPRSGDLSVYWYQQSLDQGLQFLIQYYNGEERAKGNILERFSAQQFPDLHSELNLSSLELGDSALYFCASSVRVTDENSPLHFGNGTRLTVT.

V usage is TRBV13 and J usage is TRBJ1-6; D uncertain. The CDR3 has 18 residues. Germline loops: CDR1 PRHDT, CDR2 FYEKMQ (reference sequence). V was pared by 2 bases and J by 7 bases, with 21 bases between. CDR3 nucleotide sequence: TGTGCCAGCAGCTTAAGGCAGGCCAGCCTGCCAAAAAATTCACCCCTCCACTTT. It translates to CASSLRQASLPKNSPLHF.

The chain joins TRBV11-3 to TRBJ2-3; TRBD2 matches at 7 bases. CDR3 length: 15 residues. After removal of 1 base from V and 2 bases from J, the junction contained 3 bases not matched to a gene. In germline, CDR1 is SGHNT, CDR2 YENEEA. CDR3 DNA sequence: TGTGCCAGCAGCTTAGGCGGGGGAAACACAGATACGCAGTATTTT. This translates into CASSLGGGNTDTQYF.